A single T cell receptor (beta chain) is shown here with its context. Antigen: not known. Documented treatment: around 19 received Ad26.COV2.S at low or high dose, single or two shots; several received placebo; per-sample allocation not given. Day 63 after the first injection of vaccine or placebo was the sampling time. This entry belongs to a study of Ad26.COV2.S vaccination and SARS-CoV-2 variants. Looking at the study overall: The donor was enrolled in the Ad26.COV2.S arm of the COV1001 trial.

Per the germline V gene, CDR1 is MNHEY and CDR2 is SVGAGI. Between the trimmed V and J ends, which lost 6 bases and 9 bases, there was a span of 15 bases. CDR3 size: 14 residues. Overall study results and limits: Non-spike TCR breadth did not differ much between vaccine and placebo recipients.

Clones were read by immunoSEQ multiplex PCR, and TCRdb kept only the in-frame ones, dropping some. The repertoire includes 350,000 to 450,000 clones, around 87% of them detected once, and more than 3% sits in the top ten. The V and J genes are TRBV6-5 and TRBJ1-6, with D perhaps TRBD1 (5 bases). This TCR derives from a person aged 18 to 65 who received the Ad26.COV2.S COVID-19 vaccine or a placebo. Sequenced here: peripheral blood, sampled in a trial of Ad26.COV2.S vaccine versus placebo. The CDR3 DNA reads TGTGCCAGCAGCCGAACTATGGGACTTTCACCCCTCCACTTT. It translates to CASSRTMGLSPLHF.